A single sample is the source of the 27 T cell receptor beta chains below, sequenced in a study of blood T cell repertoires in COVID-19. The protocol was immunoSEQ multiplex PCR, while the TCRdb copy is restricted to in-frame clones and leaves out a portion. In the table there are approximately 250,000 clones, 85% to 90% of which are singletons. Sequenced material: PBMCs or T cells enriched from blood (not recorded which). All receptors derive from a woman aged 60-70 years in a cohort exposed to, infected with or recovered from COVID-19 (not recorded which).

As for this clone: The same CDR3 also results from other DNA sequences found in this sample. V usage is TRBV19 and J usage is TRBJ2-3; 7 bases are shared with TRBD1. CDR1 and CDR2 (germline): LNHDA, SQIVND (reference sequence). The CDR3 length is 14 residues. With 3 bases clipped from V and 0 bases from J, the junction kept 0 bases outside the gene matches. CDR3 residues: CASSIRGSTDTQYF. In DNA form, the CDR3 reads TGTGCCAGTAGTATCAGGGGGAGCACAGATACGCAGTATTTT.

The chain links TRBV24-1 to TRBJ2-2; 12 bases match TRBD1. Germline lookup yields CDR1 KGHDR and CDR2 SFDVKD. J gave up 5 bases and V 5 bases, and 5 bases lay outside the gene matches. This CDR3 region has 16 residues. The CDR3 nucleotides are TGTGCCACCAGTGTTCCGGGACAGGGGGCTACCGGGGAGCTGTTTTTT. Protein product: CATSVPGQGATGELFF.

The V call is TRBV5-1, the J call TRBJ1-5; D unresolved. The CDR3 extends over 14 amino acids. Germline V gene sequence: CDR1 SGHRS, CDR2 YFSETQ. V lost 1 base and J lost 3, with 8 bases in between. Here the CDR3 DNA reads TGCGCCAGCAGCTTGATGGGAGACAATCAGCCCCAGCATTTT. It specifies CASSLMGDNQPQHF.

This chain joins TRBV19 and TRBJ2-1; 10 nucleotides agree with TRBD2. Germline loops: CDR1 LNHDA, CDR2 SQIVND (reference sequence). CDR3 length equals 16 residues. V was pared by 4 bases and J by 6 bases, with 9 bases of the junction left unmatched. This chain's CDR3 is CASSKTSGPLSNEQFF. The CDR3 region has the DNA TGTGCCAGTAGTAAGACTAGCGGGCCCCTTAGCAATGAGCAGTTCTTC.

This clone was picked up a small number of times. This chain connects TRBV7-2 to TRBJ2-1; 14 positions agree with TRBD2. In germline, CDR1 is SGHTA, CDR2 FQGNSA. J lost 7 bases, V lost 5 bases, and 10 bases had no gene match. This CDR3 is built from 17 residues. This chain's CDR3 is CASSTPGLAGGQNEQFF. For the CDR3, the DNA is TGTGCCAGCAGCACACCAGGACTAGCGGGAGGTCAAAATGAGCAGTTCTTC.

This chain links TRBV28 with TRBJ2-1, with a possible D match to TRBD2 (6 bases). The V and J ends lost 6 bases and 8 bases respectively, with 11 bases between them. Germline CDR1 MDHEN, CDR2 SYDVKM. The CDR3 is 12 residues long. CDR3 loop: CASSTTSYEQFF. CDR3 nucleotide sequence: TGTGCCAGCAGCACTACTAGCTATGAGCAGTTCTTC. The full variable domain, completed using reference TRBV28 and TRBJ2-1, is DVKVTQSSRYLVKRTGEKVFLECVQDMDHENMFWYRQDPGLGLRLIYFSYDVKMKEKGDIPEGYSVSREKKERFSLILESASTNQTSMYLCASSTTSYEQFFGPGTRLTVL.

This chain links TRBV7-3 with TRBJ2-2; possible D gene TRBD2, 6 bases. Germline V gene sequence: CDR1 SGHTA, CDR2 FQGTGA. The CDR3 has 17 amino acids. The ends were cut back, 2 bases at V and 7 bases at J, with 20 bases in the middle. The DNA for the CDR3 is TGTGCCAGCAGCTTACTGGGAGGAGCCCCGGGAGTCGGGGAGCTGTTTTTT. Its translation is CASSLLGGAPGVGELFF.

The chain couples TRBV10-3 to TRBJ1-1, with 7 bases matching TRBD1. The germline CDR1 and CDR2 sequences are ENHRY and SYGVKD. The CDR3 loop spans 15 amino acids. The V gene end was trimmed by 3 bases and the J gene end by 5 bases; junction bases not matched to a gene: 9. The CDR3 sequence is CAISDRDRGRTEAFF. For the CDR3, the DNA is TGTGCCATCAGTGACAGGGACAGAGGAAGGACTGAAGCTTTCTTT.

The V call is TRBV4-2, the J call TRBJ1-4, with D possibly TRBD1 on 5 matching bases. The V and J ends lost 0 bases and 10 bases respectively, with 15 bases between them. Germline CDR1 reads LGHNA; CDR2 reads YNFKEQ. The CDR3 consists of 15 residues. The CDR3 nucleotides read TGTGCCAGCAGCCAAGATGCCAGGGCCATGGGAAAACTGTTTTTT. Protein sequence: CASSQDARAMGKLFF.

This chain's CDR3 is CASKASGIRYNEQFF. In DNA form, the CDR3 reads TGTGCCAGCAAGGCTAGCGGTATTCGCTACAATGAGCAGTTCTTC. This rearrangement joins TRBV28 to TRBJ2-1, with 7 positions matching TRBD2. The CDR3 length is 15 residues. V was pared by 7 bases and J by 3 bases, with 9 bases of the junction left unmatched. From germline, CDR1 is MDHEN and CDR2 SYDVKM.

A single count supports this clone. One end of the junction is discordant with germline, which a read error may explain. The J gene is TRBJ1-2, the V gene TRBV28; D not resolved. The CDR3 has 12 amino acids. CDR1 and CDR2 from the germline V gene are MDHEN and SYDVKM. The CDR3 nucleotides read TGTGCCAGCAGTTTATTGGGCATGGCCGCTGAGTTC. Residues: CASSLLGMAAEF.

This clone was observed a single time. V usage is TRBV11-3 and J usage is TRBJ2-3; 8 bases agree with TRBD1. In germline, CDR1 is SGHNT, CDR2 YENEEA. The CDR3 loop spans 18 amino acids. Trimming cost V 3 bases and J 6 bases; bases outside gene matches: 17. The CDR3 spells CASSLAPPGTGIGDTQYF. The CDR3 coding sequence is TGTGCCAGCAGCTTGGCTCCTCCAGGGACAGGCATCGGGGATACGCAGTATTTT. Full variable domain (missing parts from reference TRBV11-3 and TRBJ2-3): EAGVVQSPRYKIIEKKQPVAFWCNPISGHNTLYWYLQNLGQGPELLIRYENEEAVDDSQLPKDRFSAERLKGVDSTLKIQPAELGDSAVYLCASSLAPPGTGIGDTQYFGPGTRLTVL.

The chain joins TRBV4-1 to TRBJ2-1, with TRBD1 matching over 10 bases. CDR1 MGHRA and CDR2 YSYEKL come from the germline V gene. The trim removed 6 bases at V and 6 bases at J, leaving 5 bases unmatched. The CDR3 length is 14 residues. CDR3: CASSHDRGRNEQFF. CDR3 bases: TGCGCCAGCAGTCACGACAGGGGGCGCAATGAGCAGTTCTTC.

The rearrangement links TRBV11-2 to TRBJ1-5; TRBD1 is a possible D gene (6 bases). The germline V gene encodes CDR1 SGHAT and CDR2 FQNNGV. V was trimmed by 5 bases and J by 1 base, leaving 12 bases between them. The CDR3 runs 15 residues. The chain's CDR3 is CASSPGQKSNQPQHF. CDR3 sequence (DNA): TGTGCCAGCAGCCCAGGACAGAAGAGCAATCAGCCCCAGCATTTT.

The CDR3: CASSPSGRSNKRGELFF. CDR3 in DNA: TGTGCCAGTAGTCCTAGCGGGAGGAGTAATAAACGCGGGGAGCTGTTTTTT. The rearrangement uses TRBV19 and TRBJ2-2; 11 bases line up with TRBD2. The CDR3 loop spans 17 amino acids. Trimming removed 5 bases from V and 7 bases from J; junction bases left unmatched: 12. Germline CDR1 LNHDA, CDR2 SQIVND (reference sequence).

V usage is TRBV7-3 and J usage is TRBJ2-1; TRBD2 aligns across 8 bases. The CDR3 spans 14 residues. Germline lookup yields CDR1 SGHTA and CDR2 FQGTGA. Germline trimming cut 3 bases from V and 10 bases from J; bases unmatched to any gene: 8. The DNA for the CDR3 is TGTGCCAGCAGCTTGGGGGGAGCGGGAGAGGAGCAGTTCTTC. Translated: CASSLGGAGEEQFF.

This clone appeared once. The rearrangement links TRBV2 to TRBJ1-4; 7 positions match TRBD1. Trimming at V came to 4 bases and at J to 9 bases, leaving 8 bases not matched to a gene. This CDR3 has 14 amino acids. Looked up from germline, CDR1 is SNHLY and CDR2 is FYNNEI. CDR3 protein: CASSGQGKRKKLFF. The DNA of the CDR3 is TGTGCCAGCAGTGGACAGGGTAAACGGAAAAAACTGTTTTTT.

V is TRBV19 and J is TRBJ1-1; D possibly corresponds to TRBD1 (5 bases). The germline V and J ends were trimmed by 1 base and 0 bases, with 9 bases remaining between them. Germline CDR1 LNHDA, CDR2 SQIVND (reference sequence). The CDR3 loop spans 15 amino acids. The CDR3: CASSIATGVNTEAFF. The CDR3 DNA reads TGTGCCAGTAGTATAGCCACGGGGGTGAACACTGAAGCTTTCTTT.

CDR3 region: CASSRKTGPNYEQYF. Here the CDR3 DNA reads TGTGCCAGCAGCAGAAAAACAGGGCCGAACTACGAGCAGTACTTC. This chain uses TRBV7-2 with TRBJ2-7; a weak D match, TRBD1 (6 bases). The CDR3 loop spans 15 amino acids. The V gene's germline CDR1 is SGHTA and CDR2 FQGNSA. V was clipped by 5 bases and J by 3 bases, with 17 bases between them.

In nucleotides, the CDR3 is TGTGCCAGCAGTTTAGCCCCACAGGGGGGTAATTCACCCCTCCACTTT. It encodes CASSLAPQGGNSPLHF. The chain employs TRBV27 and TRBJ1-6; 8 bases match TRBD1. CDR3 size: 16 residues. In germline, CDR1 is MNHEY, CDR2 SMNVEV (reference sequence). V lost 2 bases to trimming and J lost 6 bases; unmatched junction nucleotides: 6.

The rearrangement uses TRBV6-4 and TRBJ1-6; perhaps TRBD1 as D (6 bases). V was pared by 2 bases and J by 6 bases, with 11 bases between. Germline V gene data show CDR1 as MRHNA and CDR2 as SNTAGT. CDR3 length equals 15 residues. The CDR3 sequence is CASSDRDRSNSPLHF. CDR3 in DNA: TGTGCCAGCAGTGACCGCGACAGGAGTAATTCACCCCTCCACTTT.

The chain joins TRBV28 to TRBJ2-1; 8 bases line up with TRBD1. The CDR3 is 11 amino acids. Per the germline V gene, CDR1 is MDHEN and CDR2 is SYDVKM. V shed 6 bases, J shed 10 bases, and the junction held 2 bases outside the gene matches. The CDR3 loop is CASSWDREQFF. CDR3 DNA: TGTGCCAGCAGCTGGGACAGGGAGCAGTTCTTC.

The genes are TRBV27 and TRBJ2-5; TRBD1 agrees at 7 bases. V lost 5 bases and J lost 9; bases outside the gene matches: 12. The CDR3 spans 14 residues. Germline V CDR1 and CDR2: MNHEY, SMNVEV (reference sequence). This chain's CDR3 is CASSGLQGRTSQYF. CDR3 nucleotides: TGTGCCAGCAGTGGGTTACAGGGGCGAACGTCCCAGTACTTC.

The CDR3: CAWNDARTSGTSYEQYF. The CDR3, as DNA: TGTGCCTGGAACGACGCCAGGACTAGCGGGACCTCCTACGAGCAGTACTTC. The V and J genes are TRBV30 and TRBJ2-7, with 12 nucleotides matching TRBD2. CDR1 and CDR2 (germline): GTSNPN, SVGIG (reference sequence). V shed 4 bases and J 0 bases; nucleotides not matched to a gene: 10. CDR3 length: 17 residues.

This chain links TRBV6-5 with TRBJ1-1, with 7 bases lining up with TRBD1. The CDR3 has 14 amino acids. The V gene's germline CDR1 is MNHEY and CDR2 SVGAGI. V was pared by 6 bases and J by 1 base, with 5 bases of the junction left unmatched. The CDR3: CASSRRQGNTEAFF. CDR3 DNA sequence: TGTGCCAGCAGCCGTCGACAGGGGAACACTGAAGCTTTCTTT.

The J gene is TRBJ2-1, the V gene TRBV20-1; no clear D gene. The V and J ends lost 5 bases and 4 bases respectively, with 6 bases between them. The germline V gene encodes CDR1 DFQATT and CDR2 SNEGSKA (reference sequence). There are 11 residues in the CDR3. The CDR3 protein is CSAPRYNEQFF. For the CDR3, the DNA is TGCAGTGCTCCCCGGTACAATGAGCAGTTCTTC.

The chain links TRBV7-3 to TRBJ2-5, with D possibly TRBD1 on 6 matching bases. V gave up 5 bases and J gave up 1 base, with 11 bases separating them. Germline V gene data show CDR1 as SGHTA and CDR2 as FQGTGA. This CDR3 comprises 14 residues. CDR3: CASSPGQTQETQYF. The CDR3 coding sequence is TGTGCCAGCAGCCCTGGACAGACCCAAGAGACCCAGTACTTC.